This TCR beta chain was observed in a study of T-cell reconstitution after alpha-beta-depleted transplantation in children. This clonotype occurred many times. Its antigen is still unknown. During its preparation, the TCRbeta library received unique molecular identifiers. TCRdb analysed the PCR reads with MiXCR anew, one entry per CDR3 protein. The sample consists of roughly 300,000 distinct CDR3 sequences, about 9.9% of them appearing once. The V gene's germline CDR1 is SNHLY and CDR2 FYNNEI. The CDR3 spans 12 residues. J was trimmed by 11 bases and V by 4 bases; bases with no gene match: 4. General observations from the study: Several hundred expanded graft clones reportedly gave rise to the alpha-beta T cells present about two months after transplant.

This receptor was identified in a male patient aged 2 to 10 who had a stem cell transplant for chronic granulomatous disease, so the T cells may come from the graft donor. The chain uses TRBV2 and TRBJ2-3, with 9 bases lining up with TRBD1. Source: peripheral blood, taken 180 days after TCRalphabeta/CD19-depleted stem cell transplant. The CDR3 bases are TGTGCCAGCAGTGCCGGGACAGGGAAGCAGTATTTT. This translates into CASSAGTGKQYF.